Below are 14 T cell receptor beta chains sequenced from a single sample in a study of CD8 T cells in Susac syndrome (dated 2019 in TCRdb). Libraries came from the immunoSEQ multiplex PCR assay. RNA was extracted using the RNeasy kit, and roughly 0.5 to 1 ug of the RNA was reverse transcribed with random hexamers. Using fastp at Q25 and MiXCR, TCRdb reprocessed the public reads and kept productive beta chains. All rows with the same CDR3 protein become a single entry with the most common DNA and genes. The sample table holds about 29,000 distinct CDR3 sequences, of which around 94% were seen once. The leading ten clones occupy around 0.3% of the sample. The source material was CD8+ T cells from PBMCs. The receptors stem from a human donor in good health.

The chain recombines TRBV7-2 with TRBJ2-3; D is undetermined. V gave up 3 bases and J gave up 2 bases, with 9 bases separating them. CDR1 is SGHTA and CDR2 is FQGNSA in the germline V gene. The CDR3 consists of 14 residues. The CDR3 DNA reads TGTGCCAGCAGCTTTCCTCCACTCACAGATACGCAGTATTTT. Its protein is CASSFPPLTDTQYF.

This chain joins TRBV6-1 and TRBJ1-1, with a possible D match to TRBD1 (5 bases). The CDR3 has 11 residues. V was shortened by 5 bases and J by 6 bases, with 7 bases between the two germline ends. Germline loops: CDR1 MNHNS, CDR2 SASEGT. The CDR3 DNA follows: TGTGCCAGCAGTCGGGGACCTGAAGCTTTCTTT. This codes for CASSRGPEAFF.

This chain connects TRBV2 to TRBJ1-1, with TRBD1 matching 7 bases. This CDR3 is built from 14 residues. With V trimmed by 6 bases and J by 4 bases, 8 bases remained unmatched. Germline V gene lookup returns CDR1 SNHLY and CDR2 FYNNEI. CDR3 bases: TGTGCCAGCAGGATCGAACAGGGGTCCACTGAAGCTTTCTTT. It specifies CASRIEQGSTEAFF.

The genes are TRBV12-3 or TRBV12-4 and TRBJ2-3, with D perhaps being TRBD1 or TRBD2 (6 bases each). The CDR3 is 15 amino acids. Trimming shortened V by 1 base and J by 3 bases, and 11 bases separated the two germline ends. The CDR3 DNA is TGTGCCAGCAGTTTAGTGGGGGGCGAAACAGATACGCAGTATTTT. Translation gives CASSLVGGETDTQYF.

This clonotype was counted only a few times. This chain uses TRBV6-1 with TRBJ1-1, with 9 bases that match TRBD1. This CDR3 region has 15 residues. With 6 bases clipped from V and 6 bases from J, the junction kept 11 bases outside the gene matches. Germline V gene sequence: CDR1 MNHNS, CDR2 SASEGT. The CDR3 nucleotides are TGTGCCAGCAGCCCCTCCGGGACAGGGTTCTCTGAAGCTTTCTTT. The encoded protein is CASSPSGTGFSEAFF.

The gene calls are TRBV12-3 or TRBV12-4 and TRBJ1-6; D gene ambiguous. V lost 6 bases to trimming and J lost 0 bases, with 9 bases between them. The CDR3 is 15 residues long. CDR3 in amino acids: CASRDGRSYNSPLHF. Here the CDR3 DNA reads TGTGCCAGCAGGGACGGCCGCTCCTATAATTCACCCCTCCACTTT.

The chain has TRBV12-3 or TRBV12-4 and TRBJ2-7; D remains ambiguous. The germline V and J ends were trimmed by 2 bases and 3 bases, with 14 bases remaining between them. CDR3 size: 15 residues. In DNA, the CDR3 is TGTGCCAGCAGTTTAAAGCTTCCCCGAGACTACGAGCAGTACTTC. Its protein is CASSLKLPRDYEQYF.

The chain links TRBV10-1 to TRBJ2-3; no clear D gene. CDR3 length equals 15 residues. V was pared by 0 bases and J by 0 bases, with 7 bases between. The germline CDR1 and CDR2 sequences are WNHNN and SYGVQD (reference sequence). CDR3: CASSESPTSTDTQYF. The CDR3 DNA follows: TGCGCCAGCAGTGAGTCCCCAACAAGCACAGATACGCAGTATTTT.

The chain joins TRBV5-6 to TRBJ2-5; 9 bases match TRBD1. CDR1 and CDR2 from the germline V gene are SGHDT and YYEEEE. The CDR3 is 15 amino acids. V shed 3 bases and J 5 bases; nucleotides not matched to a gene: 8. CDR3 sequence: CASSWTGARSETQYF. In DNA, the CDR3 is TGTGCCAGCAGCTGGACAGGGGCGAGGTCGGAGACCCAGTACTTC.

The V gene is TRBV29-1, the J gene TRBJ2-3; the D gene is possibly TRBD1 (6 bases). V was cut by 6 bases and J by 6 bases, with 16 bases left in between. CDR3 length: 13 residues. Germline V gene sequence: CDR1 SQVTM, CDR2 ANQGSEA. The CDR3 region is CSVAQGAGDTQYF. CDR3 nucleotides: TGCAGCGTCGCACAGGGAGCCGGGGATACGCAGTATTTT.

V is TRBV4-3 and J is TRBJ2-3, with D hard to call. The CDR3 runs 16 residues. Trimming pared 3 bases from V and 0 bases from J, leaving 13 bases between. Germline CDR1 reads LGHNA; CDR2 reads YSLEER. CDR3: CASSQSFMDSTDTQYF. The DNA of the CDR3 is TGCGCCAGCAGCCAGTCTTTTATGGACAGCACAGATACGCAGTATTTT.

V gene TRBV6-1 combines with J gene TRBJ1-1; D is undetermined. The germline V and J ends were trimmed by 2 bases and 1 base, with 11 bases remaining between them. Germline CDR1 MNHNS, CDR2 SASEGT. This CDR3 comprises 15 residues. Written as DNA, the CDR3 is TGTGCCAGCAGTGAATACCCCCGGAAGAACACTGAAGCTTTCTTT. Protein sequence: CASSEYPRKNTEAFF.

The V and J genes are TRBV6-1 and TRBJ2-7, with D possibly TRBD1 on 6 matching bases. V gave up 6 bases and J gave up 2 bases, with 11 bases separating them. CDR1 is MNHNS, CDR2 SASEGT, per germline. The CDR3 consists of 13 residues. CDR3 amino acids: CASRPAGAYEQYF. The CDR3 DNA reads TGTGCCAGCAGGCCGGCAGGGGCCTACGAGCAGTACTTC.

This clonotype appeared a single time. The rearrangement links TRBV12-3 or TRBV12-4 to TRBJ2-1; 7 bases agree with TRBD1. Trimming removed 2 bases from V and 8 bases from J; junction bases left unmatched: 3. This CDR3 is built from 13 residues. The CDR3 protein is CASSLRQGDEQFF. The CDR3 coding sequence is TGTGCCAGCAGTTTAAGGCAGGGGGATGAGCAGTTCTTC.